This TCR beta chain derives from a study of blood T cell repertoires in COVID-19. Study summary: Sources were T cells, B-cell-depleted T cells, or PBMCs; the material itself was cDNA or gDNA.

Germline CDR1 and CDR2: SGHTA and FQGNSA. The J segment lost 5 bases and the V segment lost 5 bases, leaving 10 bases of the junction unmatched. The CDR3 has 15 residues. TCRdb's copy holds only in-frame clones and misses some; the assay was immunoSEQ multiplex PCR. Among approximately 60,000 clones listed, more than 65% were seen once. The rearrangement links TRBV7-2 to TRBJ2-5; 8 bases are a match to TRBD2. Sequencing was carried out using peripheral blood. This TCR came from a human donor in a cohort sampled during active COVID-19. The CDR3 DNA reads TGTGCCAGCAGCGGGCCGGGGGGGCCTCAGGAGACCCAGTACTTC. Protein sequence: CASSGPGGPQETQYF.